The TCR beta chain described here comes from a study of blood T cells in healthy people across ages (dated by TCRdb to 2014 to 2015). In terms of the full investigation: In model experiments, roughly one uniquely barcoded TCR beta cDNA molecule per two T cells was captured by template switching. The study analyzed two additional independent replicas of 1 million unique cDNA reads from the same blood draw for two donors, one aged 18 to 30 and one aged 80 or older. Donors were grouped into four age groups: young (average roughly 15 years), middle-aged (roughly 40), aged (around 60) and long-lived (roughly 80). The study measured age-related changes in TCR beta repertoire diversity using deep sequencing normalized with unique cDNA molecular identifiers.

As for this clonotype: Its target antigen remains unknown. Base qualities are not recorded, but no much larger clone differs from it by a single base.

Library preparation was by 5' RACE. Instrument on record: Illumina HiSeq 2500. A second PCR of roughly 7 to 11 cycles was performed with a sample-barcoded 5' primer and a J-beta primer mix. Each TCR beta cDNA molecule received a unique molecular identifier from a template-switch 5' adaptor carrying 12 random nucleotides. Each sample yielded at least 3 million CDR3-containing paired-end reads. The Mint cDNA synthesis kit, primed by a TRBC-specific oligonucleotide, was used to synthesize first-strand cDNA from all RNA. Following uracil-DNA glycosylase treatment, all cDNA underwent a first 18-cycle PCR with the universal primers M1SS and BC2_uni_R. On the study's bioinformatics: Each sample was normalized by randomly selecting 1 million high-quality reads, each carrying a distinct molecular identifier. Reads sharing molecular identifiers were discarded rather than binned into consensus sequences. CDR3 identification, clonotype clustering and error correction used MiTCR with a Q25 quality threshold and the strictest error-elimination algorithm. Lower-bound total TCR beta diversity was estimated with a nonparametric unseen species model using Euler transformation. TCRdb took the public reads, trimmed them with fastp at Q25, ran MiXCR for clone calling and kept in-frame beta chains. Rows matching on CDR3 protein sequence are summarized as one entry with the most common DNA and genes. The V and J calls, along with clone size, are taken from TCRdb and not from the paper's own processing. In all, the sample holds approximately 490,000 distinct CDR3 sequences, and under 30% of those were seen once. The ten largest make up around 10% of the sample.

Donors were about 36 systemically healthy Caucasian individuals from Russia aged roughly 6 to 100 years. About 9.6 milliliters of peripheral blood were collected from each donor into EDTA-treated Vacutainer tubes. PBMCs were isolated by Ficoll-Paque density-gradient centrifugation, with at least 7 million obtained per sample. Total RNA was extracted from PBMCs with Trizol reagent, with at least 5.5 micrograms obtained per sample. For every donor, an aliquot of PBMCs went through flow cytometry to measure the percentages of naive CD45RAhigh/CD27high T cells. What the authors observed across the whole study: Estimates of total diversity based on one million sequenced T cells were considered lower bounds and underestimates. Since profiling was done on bulk unsorted PBMCs, naive and antigen-experienced compartments could not be conclusively compared. Donor CMV infection status was unknown, potentially confounding age-related changes in expanded clonotypes. Compared with the aged group, the long-lived group had more naive CD4+ T cells, fewer expanded clones and increased TCR diversity, suggesting age selection. A strong correlation was found between observed TCR beta diversity and the percentage of naive T cells measured by flow cytometry. As age increased, observed TCR beta diversity per million T cells dropped in a roughly linear way, and a significant reduction was already evident by age around 41.

These data also formed part of another study, on T cells of mothers and their children. Taken from the second paper: The donors were nine systemically healthy Caucasian individuals, made up of three mothers and their six children. cDNA synthesis consumed the entire amount of extracted RNA, loaded at around 1.5 ug RNA in each 15 ul reaction. Sample barcodes and 2-4 random nucleotides were added via the M1S primer in the second PCR. Over 9.5 million TCR beta CDR3 reads came from each mother, compared with millions of reads from each child. TCR recombination output is similarly shaped by thymic selection in related and unrelated pairs, with a minor effect exerted by inherited differences. Related mother-child pairs always showed normalized repertoire overlap that was slightly higher than in unrelated mother-child pairs, though the difference was never significant. With a sensitivity of about 100 clones per million clonotypes, no persistent microchimeric T cell clones were detected. In the study, deep NGS was used to compare the TCR beta repertoires of mothers and children, and features distinguishing related mother-child pairs from unrelated individuals were sought. The mean age was about 38 +/- 4 years for the mothers and approximately 11 +/- 4 years for the children. After adapter ligation was performed with NEBNext reagents, the libraries were sequenced on an Illumina HiSeq 2000 with 100+100 nt paired-end reads. Mother and child libraries were prepared a month apart and sequenced in separate runs to prevent cross-contamination. For each donor, somewhere between about 450,000 and 2,000,000 distinct TCR beta clonotypes were identified. Naive TCR beta clonotypes were estimated from low-frequency clonotypes matched to each donor's FACS-determined naive share, without sorting.

Sequenced material: blood. This receptor was taken from a boy younger than 18 in good health.

The DNA reads TGTGCCAGCAGTTTGCAGGGTTGGCAAGAGACCCAGTACTTC. Its protein reads: CASSLQGWQETQYF. The chain was built from TRBV27 and TRBJ2-1; a weak D assignment points to TRBD1 (5 bases agree). The DNA matches TRBJ2-5 better at its end, which makes the J call doubtful. The CDR3 holds 14 amino acids from the cysteine to the phenylalanine. Just CDR3 DNA is preserved here, 42 bases in frame from base 1. The germline V gene encodes CDR1 MNHEY and CDR2 SMNVEV (reference sequence).